The 12 T cell receptor beta chains listed next were all sequenced from one sample in a study of T cell repertoires in cytomegalovirus infection. For these receptors, no antigen is known. MiXCR was run by TCRdb on the reads, yielding one entry per CDR3 protein. The sample holds about 6,100 distinct CDR3 sequences, 50% to 55% seen once. Sequenced input: PBMCs, sequenced either directly or after in vitro stimulation (not recorded which). The receptors were gathered from a human donor in good health (CMV status not recorded). Some clones in this sample may be carry-over from other donors' samples.

CDR3 in amino acids: CASRRTGGSTDTQYF. The CDR3 coding sequence is TGTGCCAGCAGACGGACAGGGGGCAGCACAGATACGCAGTATTTT. The chain combines TRBV7-9 with TRBJ2-3; 11 nucleotides line up with TRBD1. The CDR3 totals 15 residues. J was trimmed by 0 bases and V by 6 bases; bases with no gene match: 2. The germline V gene has CDR1 SEHNR and CDR2 FQNEAQ (reference sequence).

The chain recombines TRBV12-3 or TRBV12-4 with TRBJ2-3, with D uncertain. There are 13 residues in the CDR3. V was shortened by 2 bases and J by 3 bases, with 6 bases between the two germline ends. The DNA for the CDR3 is TGTGCCAGCAGTTTAAGATCTACAGATACGCAGTATTTT. Amino acids: CASSLRSTDTQYF.

A remark on this clonotype: Because the CDR3 is missing its conserved closing phenylalanine or tryptophan, this is likely a read error. The DNA is left out, because the CDR3 cannot be placed on it with certainty; the CDR3 is given as TCRdb lists it. The chain joins TRBV7-2 to TRBJ2-7; the tabulated D call, TRBD1, remains unverified against the DNA. CDR1 and CDR2 from the germline V gene are SGHTA and FQGNSA. Both ends counted, the CDR3 spans 14 residues. Here the CDR3 reads CASSWDTPGYDQSS.

The chain has TRBV18 and TRBJ2-6; D call uncertain. V was shortened by 6 bases and J by 0 bases, with 9 bases between the two germline ends. The CDR3 is 15 amino acids. The germline CDR1 and CDR2 sequences are KGHSH and LQKENI. The CDR3: CASSTQSSGANVLTF. As DNA, the CDR3 is TGTGCCAGCTCCACCCAGTCCTCTGGGGCCAACGTCCTGACTTTC.

The chain uses TRBV25-1 and TRBJ2-7; possibly TRBD1 for D (6 bases). The CDR3 runs to 14 residues. The V and J ends lost 8 bases and 2 bases respectively, with 16 bases between them. The V gene's germline CDR1 is MGHDK and CDR2 SYGVNS. The CDR3 spells CASGTGKMAYEQYF. CDR3 DNA sequence: TGTGCCAGCGGCACAGGGAAAATGGCCTACGAGCAGTACTTC.

This clonotype was observed once. At one end the junction does not follow the germline gene, possibly because of a read error. This chain joins TRBV7-8 and TRBJ2-7; D is undetermined. Germline CDR1 SGHVS, CDR2 FQNEAQ. The CDR3 is 14 amino acids. DNA of the CDR3: TGTTCCAGCAGCTGTGACACCCCTTGCTACGAGCAGTACTTC. It is translated as CSSSCDTPCYEQYF.

V gene TRBV7-2 combines with J gene TRBJ2-3; 7 positions agree with TRBD1. The CDR3 covers 16 residues. Germline CDR1 SGHTA, CDR2 FQGNSA. The trim removed 5 bases at V and 2 bases at J, leaving 10 bases unmatched. CDR3 nucleotides: TGTGCCAGCAGCCAATCGACAGGGCGCTACACAGATACGCAGTATTTT. This gives the protein CASSQSTGRYTDTQYF. The full variable domain, completed using reference TRBV7-2 and TRBJ2-3, is GAGVSQSPSNKVTEKGKDVELRCDPISGHTALYWYRQSLGQGLEFLIYFQGNSAPDKSGLPSDRFSAERTGGSVSTLTIQRTQQEDSAVYLCASSQSTGRYTDTQYFGPGTRLTVL.

Points on this clonotype: Sequence at one end of the junction differs from germline and may be a read error. This chain joins TRBV7-9 and TRBJ2-1, with a weak D call TRBD1 (6 bases). The CDR3 is made up of 15 amino acids. Per the germline V gene, CDR1 is SEHNR and CDR2 is FQNEAQ (reference sequence). This CDR3 reads CAIILRTEVYNDQFF. CDR3 coding DNA: TGTGCCATCATCTTACGGACAGAGGTCTACAATGATCAGTTCTTC.

This clonotype was recorded a few times. V and J are TRBV28 and TRBJ1-2; D is uncertain. There are 11 residues in the CDR3. The V gene lost 7 bases and the J gene lost 8 bases, with 11 bases spanning the gap. CDR1 is MDHEN and CDR2 is SYDVKM in the germline V gene. CDR3 sequence: CASKGTPGYTF. For the CDR3, the DNA is TGTGCCAGCAAGGGCACTCCCGGCTACACCTTC.

This clonotype was seen ten or more times. The CDR3 sequence: CASSPRTSLGTGELFF. CDR3 coding DNA: TGCGCCAGCAGCCCTCGGACCTCCCTTGGTACCGGGGAGCTGTTTTTT. The chain recombines TRBV5-1 with TRBJ2-2, with D uncertain. V gave up 4 bases and J gave up 5 bases, with 18 bases separating them. Germline V gene lookup returns CDR1 SGHRS and CDR2 YFSETQ. This CDR3 has 16 amino acids.

As to this clonotype: The CDR3 does not end in the conserved phenylalanine or tryptophan, so this is likely a read error. No DNA is shown, since the ends of the CDR3 on it are uncertain; the CDR3 is the one TCRdb lists. The chain recombines TRBV7-4 with TRBJ2-1. Germline lookup yields CDR1 SGHVT and CDR2 SQSDAQ. A total of 13 residues make up the CDR3, ends included. The chain's CDR3 is CASSFSVGGEQLL.

The gene calls are TRBV7-8 and TRBJ2-7; TRBD2 is a possible D gene (6 bases). Germline V gene data show CDR1 as SGHVS and CDR2 as FQNEAQ. CDR3 size: 14 residues. The CDR3 DNA reads as TGTTCCATCCGCGGGGCCACCCCTTGCGACCAGCAGTACTTC. Translating gives CSIRGATPCDQQYF.